The rows below give T cell receptor beta chains drawn from one sample of a study of T cells in Graves' hyperthyroidism and ophthalmopathy. TCRdb independently ran MiXCR on the multiplex PCR reads; one entry per CDR3 protein. The sample carries 690,000 or so distinct CDR3 sequences, 15% to 20% recorded once. Input material: blood. These receptors came from a woman aged 45-65 years with Graves' hyperthyroidism that later progressed to Graves' ophthalmopathy. Each CDR3 is given with its conserved first and last residue. The order of the fields is J gene, D gene, V gene, clone size, CDR3 DNA, CDR3 protein. The D gene is left open where the match is weak. Clone size is shown for a subset of rows, as once, few, many or a class of expanded clone.

>TRBJ2-6|.|TRBV15|.
TGTGTCACCAGCAGAGATCTGGGTACTGGGGCCAACGTCCTGACTTTC
CVTSRDLGTGANVLTF
>TRBJ1-1|.|TRBV20-1|.
TGCAGTGCTAGAGTGGAGGGAATGAACACTGAAGCTTTCTTT
CSARVEGMNTEAFF
>TRBJ2-3|.|TRBV6-1|few
TGTGCCAGCAGTCCTAAGTTCCTCACAGGGATACCAGATACGCAGTATTTT
CASSPKFLTGIPDTQYF
>TRBJ2-3|.|TRBV7-3|.
TGTGCCAGCATCCAAAGCAGAAGCACAGATACGCAGTATTTT
CASIQSRSTDTQYF
>TRBJ1-5|TRBD1|TRBV2|.
TGTGCCAGCAGTGATGGTAGAAGGGACAGGGGGCTTTTCCATAGCAATCAGCCCCAGCATTTT
CASSDGRRDRGLFHSNQPQHF
>TRBJ1-3|.|TRBV2|.
TGTGCCGGAAAGGCAATTTCTGGAAACACCATATATTTT
CAGKAISGNTIYF
>TRBJ2-2|.|TRBV4-2|.
TGTGCCAGCAGCCAAGTGAGCGGGAACACCGGGGAGCTGTTTTTT
CASSQVSGNTGELFF
>TRBJ1-2|TRBD1|TRBV3-1|many
TGTGCCAGCAGCCAAGCACGAGACAGGGGAAGTGGCTACACCTTC
CASSQARDRGSGYTF
>TRBJ1-1|.|TRBV25-1|.
TGTGCCAGCAGTGATACCGTGAACGGGTGGACTGAAGCTTTCTTT
CASSDTVNGWTEAFF
>TRBJ2-7|TRBD1|TRBV6-1|many
TGTGCCAGCAGTGAACGACAGGGGGACAACGAGCAGTACTTC
CASSERQGDNEQYF
>TRBJ1-2|TRBD1|TRBV20-1|.
TGCAGTGCTCCAGGGGGCGACTATGGCTACACCTTC
CSAPGGDYGYTF
>TRBJ1-5|.|TRBV18|few
TGTGCCAGCTCACCACCGGCTATGGGGGGCCGGAGCAATCAGCCCCAGCATTTT
CASSPPAMGGRSNQPQHF
>TRBJ2-7|TRBD1|TRBV20-1|few
TGCAGTGCTAGGGCCGGGACAGGGCTTTTCGAGCAGTACTTC
CSARAGTGLFEQYF
>TRBJ1-2|.|TRBV2|.
TGTGCCAGCAGTGAAGTCAGGGACAATGGCTACACCTTC
CASSEVRDNGYTF
>TRBJ2-2|TRBD2|TRBV7-6|many
TGTGCCAGCAGCTTCGCTAGCGGTACGAACACCGGGGAGCTGTTTTTT
CASSFASGTNTGELFF
>TRBJ2-1|.|TRBV7-8|few
TGTGCCACCCAGTCATACAATGAGCAGTTCTTC
CATQSYNEQFF
>TRBJ2-1|TRBD2|TRBV27|many
TGTGCCAGCAGTTTACATGCGGGGGTTCCCTCATGGAATGAGCAGTTCTTC
CASSLHAGVPSWNEQFF
>TRBJ1-2|.|TRBV6-2/TRBV6-3|few
TGTGCCAGCAGTTCCGTATTCGGCAGCTCGAGGGAGTTCGGGGTGGGTAACTATGGCTACACCTTC
CASSSVFGSSREFGVGNYGYTF
>TRBJ2-5|.|TRBV5-1|.
TGTGCCAGCAGCTTGGACCTACTAGACGAGACCCAGTACTTC
CASSLDLLDETQYF
>TRBJ1-2|TRBD1|TRBV2|many
TGTGCCAGCAGGCCCACAGGGGTCTATGGCTACACCTTC
CASRPTGVYGYTF
>TRBJ2-6|TRBD1|TRBV6-5|few
TGTGCCAGCAGTTACTCAGGGGGCTCCGGGGCCAACGTCCTGACTTTC
CASSYSGGSGANVLTF
>TRBJ2-1|TRBD2|TRBV27|few
TGTGCCAGCAGCTCTTCTAGCGGGGGGGCCTATGAGCAGTTCTTC
CASSSSSGGAYEQFF
>TRBJ2-7|.|TRBV5-4|many
TGTGCCAGCAGCTTGTCGGCAGGGATGAACGAGCAGTACTTC
CASSLSAGMNEQYF
>TRBJ2-3|TRBD2|TRBV5-1|many
TGCGCCAGCAGCTTGGCAAGCGGGGGGGCCAGTTACACAGATACGCAGTATTTT
CASSLASGGASYTDTQYF
>TRBJ1-6|.|TRBV5-5|.
TGTGCCAGCAGGTTGTTCGGGACTGACCTCTATAATTCACCCCTCCACTTT
CASRLFGTDLYNSPLHF
>TRBJ2-3|.|TRBV6-1|few
TGTGCCAGCAGTGCGACCCGAAATACGCAGTATTTT
CASSATRNTQYF
>TRBJ1-1|TRBD1|TRBV19|.
TGTGCCAGTAAACGGGACAGGGGGCACACTGAAGCTTTCTTT
CASKRDRGHTEAFF
>TRBJ2-7|.|TRBV30|many
TGTGCCTGGAGTGTACTCGGGACCTACGAGCAGTACTTC
CAWSVLGTYEQYF
>TRBJ1-6|.|TRBV7-2|.
TGTGCCAGCAGCCTTGGCAGGGGACCTTCACCCCTCCACTTT
CASSLGRGPSPLHF
>TRBJ2-7|.|TRBV13|.
TGTGCCAGCAGCTCGCTAAGTGGGAGCTCCTACGAGCAGTACTTC
CASSSLSGSSYEQYF
>TRBJ2-3|.|TRBV13|many
TGTGCCAGCAGCTTAGATCGCGGGACAGCCCCAGATACGCAGTATTTT
CASSLDRGTAPDTQYF
>TRBJ2-7|.|TRBV3-1|many
TGTGCCAGCAGCCACGAGAGGGACGAGCAGTACTTC
CASSHERDEQYF
>TRBJ1-3|.|TRBV30|.
TGTGCCTGGAGTGTTTCGGGTTTTGAAAACACCATATATTTT
CAWSVSGFENTIYF
>TRBJ2-2|.|TRBV10-3|.
TGTGCCATGAGGACTACGAACACCCGGGAGCTGTTTTTT
CAMRTTNTRELFF
>TRBJ1-6|TRBD1|TRBV5-6|few
TGTGCCAGCAGCCAAGCGACAGGGGGCTACAATTCACCCCTCCACTTT
CASSQATGGYNSPLHF
>TRBJ1-1|.|TRBV11-2|many
TGTGCCAGCAGCTTAGTCGGGGTCCCTGAAGCTTTCTTT
CASSLVGVPEAFF
>TRBJ1-4|.|TRBV6-2/TRBV6-3|.
TGTGCCAGCAGACTCTCCACACTGGAATTCGAAAAACTGTTTTTT
CASRLSTLEFEKLFF
>TRBJ1-2|.|TRBV6-1|.
TGTGCCAGCAGAACCAAACCGGGGCAGGCCTTTGGCTACACCTTC
CASRTKPGQAFGYTF
>TRBJ1-6|.|TRBV12-3/TRBV12-4|many
TGTGCCAGCAGCTTAGGAAGAAGCAATTCACCCCTCCACTTT
CASSLGRSNSPLHF
>TRBJ2-2|.|TRBV10-2|few
TGCGCCAGCAGTCCAGGGGCTACGAACACCGGGGAGCTGTTTTTT
CASSPGATNTGELFF
>TRBJ1-3|.|TRBV5-6|few
TGTGCCAGCAGCTTCGAGGCACTGGGTGGAAACACCATATATTTT
CASSFEALGGNTIYF
>TRBJ2-2|.|TRBV19|.
TGTGCCAGTTTGGGTTCCAGGAACACCGGGGAGCTGTTTTTT
CASLGSRNTGELFF
>TRBJ2-1|.|TRBV5-1|few
TGCGCCAGCAACCGGGGCGGGGGCGCGTATCACAATGAGCAGTTCTTC
CASNRGGGAYHNEQFF
>TRBJ2-3|.|TRBV19|few
TGTGCCAGTAGTATAAAAGCCGACTATTTCACAGATACGCAGTATTTT
CASSIKADYFTDTQYF
>TRBJ2-7|.|TRBV5-5|.
TGTGCCAGCAGCTTGGGTGCACCCCGCTACGAGCAGTACTTC
CASSLGAPRYEQYF
>TRBJ1-1|.|TRBV10-2|.
TGCGCCAGCAGTGCAAACAGGGTAAACACTGAAGCTTTCTTT
CASSANRVNTEAFF
>TRBJ2-2|.|TRBV7-6|.
TGTGCCAGCAGCTTAGATTCCCTTATAACCCTGACCGGGGAGCTGTTTTTT
CASSLDSLITLTGELFF
>TRBJ1-1|.|TRBV4-1|few
TGCGCCAGCAGCCAAGGGAGATTCAGAGGTCTGAACACTGAAGCTTTCTTT
CASSQGRFRGLNTEAFF